This T cell receptor beta chain was identified in a study of cytomegalovirus exposure and HLA in healthy donors. A multiplex PCR was run with 60 Vbeta primers and 13 Jbeta primers. Here immunoSEQ multiplex PCR was the method, and the copy in TCRdb shows in-frame clones only, minus some. The sample lists 160,000 or so clones, about three quarters occurring once. Notes on the study in general: Among immune exposure information, only CMV serostatus was available.

About this clone: Its specificity is unknown.

There are 11 residues in the CDR3. The germline V gene encodes CDR1 MNHEY and CDR2 SMNVEV (reference sequence). This TCR came from a woman in her 30s in good health and CMV-seronegative. Source material: PBMCs. J is TRBJ2-5 and V is TRBV27, with 8 bases aligning to TRBD1. Judging by the DNA end, TRBJ2-7 fits better; the J call may be wrong. CDR3 loop: CASGQGYEQYF. DNA of the CDR3: TGTGCCAGCGGACAGGGCTACGAGCAGTACTTC.